This entry describes one T cell receptor beta chain. The sample is drawn from a study of blood T cell repertoires in COVID-19. CDR1 ENHRY and CDR2 SYGVKD come from the germline V gene. The CDR3 consists of 16 residues. V lost 1 base and J 0 bases, leaving 10 bases between the germline ends. Method: immunoSEQ multiplex PCR; TCRdb's copy keeps in-frame clones and lacks some. The data contain 470,000 or so clones, 87% of them singletons. The V gene is TRBV10-3, the J gene TRBJ1-3; the D is unclear. Sequencing was done on a sample of PBMCs or T cells enriched from blood (not recorded which). The clonotype comes from a woman aged 18-29 years with acute COVID-19. The CDR3 spells CAISEFSGLSGNTIYF. The CDR3 DNA reads as TGTGCCATCAGTGAGTTCTCAGGCCTCTCTGGAAACACCATATATTTT.